The 7 T cell receptor beta chains below all came from one sample that was sequenced in a study of blood T cell repertoires in COVID-19. Profiling relied on immunoSEQ multiplex PCR, and the TCRdb table lists in-frame clones only, not all of them. Here the sample spans fewer than 300,000 clones, 88% being singletons. The sequenced material came from PBMCs or T cells enriched from blood (not recorded which). These receptors were taken from a woman between 40 and 50 years old with acute COVID-19.

The chain combines TRBV12-3 or TRBV12-4 with TRBJ1-2; D not certain. The CDR3 sequence is 13 residues long. The V end was cut by 3 bases, the J end by 3 bases, with 8 bases between. The CDR3 sequence is CASSFGGYYGYTF. Written as DNA, the CDR3 is TGTGCCAGCAGTTTTGGCGGGTACTATGGCTACACCTTC.

The rearrangement joins TRBV10-3 to TRBJ2-5, with TRBD1 matching over 7 bases. The germline V gene encodes CDR1 ENHRY and CDR2 SYGVKD. The CDR3 has 14 amino acids. The ends lost 2 bases at V and 5 bases at J; junction bases unmatched: 5. CDR3 protein: CAISETTTGETQYF. Here the CDR3 DNA reads TGTGCCATCAGTGAGACGACGACAGGGGAGACCCAGTACTTC.

V and J are TRBV24-1 and TRBJ2-5; 9 nucleotides match TRBD2. Per the germline V gene, CDR1 is KGHDR and CDR2 is SFDVKD. The CDR3 runs 15 residues. J lost 4 bases, V lost 3 bases, and 5 bases had no gene match. CDR3 residues: CATSDSSGSGETQYF. The DNA of the CDR3 is TGTGCCACCAGTGATAGTAGCGGGAGCGGAGAGACCCAGTACTTC.

The chain is built from TRBV3-1 (or the pseudogene TRBV3-2) and TRBJ1-2; a weak D match, TRBD1 (5 bases). Germline V gene sequence: CDR1 LGHDT, CDR2 YNNKEL (reference sequence). CDR3 length: 16 amino acids. Trimming took 0 bases from V and 7 from J, leaving 18 bases between them. The CDR3 sequence: CASSQEGYAGQAGYTF. The CDR3 nucleotides read TGTGCCAGCAGCCAAGAGGGCTATGCTGGACAAGCTGGCTACACCTTC.

The CDR3 DNA follows: TGTGCCAGCAGCTCTCTTAGAGATTCCGGGGAGCTGTTTTTT. It encodes CASSSLRDSGELFF. This chain links TRBV9 with TRBJ2-2; D unresolved. Trimming left V 4 bases short and J 6 bases short, with 13 bases between. Germline V gene data show CDR1 as SGDLS and CDR2 as YYNGEE. This CDR3 comprises 14 residues.

This clone was picked up many times. The V gene is TRBV7-9, the J gene TRBJ2-7, with 8 bases aligning to TRBD1. Germline loops: CDR1 SEHNR, CDR2 FQNEAQ (reference sequence). This CDR3 has 14 residues. V shed 1 base and J 7 bases; nucleotides not matched to a gene: 6. The CDR3 sequence is CASSLDGQGREQYV. The CDR3 DNA is TGTGCCAGCAGCTTAGATGGACAGGGTCGAGAGCAGTACGTC.

The chain carries TRBV27 and TRBJ1-2; 9 nucleotides line up with TRBD1. Germline loops: CDR1 MNHEY, CDR2 SMNVEV (reference sequence). The CDR3 runs 14 residues. The V and J ends lost 5 bases and 0 bases, in that order; junction bases with no gene match: 1. CDR3: CASSRTGANYGYTF. CDR3 nucleotides: TGTGCCAGCAGTCGGACAGGGGCTAACTATGGCTACACCTTC.